Below are 18 T cell receptor beta chains sequenced from a single sample in a study of blood T cell repertoires in COVID-19 (dated by TCRdb to 2020 to 2022). The receptor library was made with the immunoSEQ multiplex PCR assay. The table comes from immuneACCESS by way of TCRdb, which keeps in-frame sequences with V and J called. Part of the clones is missing from these tables; in studies checked, under half for an unresolved V gene and the rest for unknown reasons. The sample has over 200,000 clones on record, 80% to 90% of them singletons. The ten largest clones capture approximately 2.6% of the sample. Sample: peripheral blood. The source of these receptors is a man aged 25-45 years with COVID-19, enrolled during active disease.

This chain connects TRBV9 to TRBJ2-3; 9 positions agree with TRBD2. The CDR3 totals 17 residues. The ends lost 2 bases at V and 4 bases at J; junction bases unmatched: 11. CDR1 is SGDLS and CDR2 is YYNGEE in the germline V gene. This CDR3 is CASSVGRLSGGPDTQYF. The CDR3 nucleotides are TGTGCCAGCAGCGTGGGCAGGCTCAGCGGGGGGCCAGATACGCAGTATTTT.

This chain joins TRBV6-6 and TRBJ2-1, with 9 bases that match TRBD1. Germline V lookup: CDR1 MNHNY, CDR2 SVGAGI (reference sequence). V shed 6 bases, J shed 4 bases, and the junction held 10 bases outside the gene matches. The CDR3 runs to 16 residues. For the CDR3, the DNA is TGTGCCAGCAGCCTAATACAGGGGGCCGCTTACAATGAGCAGTTCTTC. Protein: CASSLIQGAAYNEQFF.

The DNA of the CDR3 is TGTGCCAGCTCACCACCGGCCCCTGGAGGTCAGCCCCAGCATTTT. It specifies CASSPPAPGGQPQHF. The chain has TRBV18 and TRBJ1-5; D is uncertain. The V gene's germline CDR1 is KGHSH and CDR2 LQKENI. The V end lost 0 bases, the J end lost 6 bases, and 12 bases lay between the germline ends. This CDR3 spans 15 amino acids.

For this clone: Within the sample, other DNA sequences also encode this same CDR3. The chain is built from TRBV28 and TRBJ1-1; the D is unclear. V was pared by 1 base and J by 1 base, with 4 bases between. The length of the CDR3 is 13 residues. Germline V gene lookup returns CDR1 MDHEN and CDR2 SYDVKM. The CDR3, as DNA: TGTGCCAGCAGTTTATTAGCGAACACTGAAGCTTTCTTT. Its translation is CASSLLANTEAFF.

The chain recombines TRBV30 with TRBJ1-2, with a possible D match to TRBD1 (5 bases). The V end was cut by 3 bases, the J end by 2 bases, with 16 bases between. Germline V gives CDR1 GTSNPN, CDR2 SVGIG (reference sequence). The CDR3 has 15 residues. In DNA, the CDR3 is TGTGCCTGGAGGTCTACGGGACTCATGAACTATGGCTACACCTTC. Translated: CAWRSTGLMNYGYTF.

The chain has TRBV15 and TRBJ2-1; no definite D call. The CDR3 has 13 residues. Germline V CDR1 and CDR2: LNHNV, YYDKDF (reference sequence). The V end lost 5 bases, the J end lost 4 bases, and 9 bases lay between the germline ends. CDR3 protein: CATSAEPYNEQFF. Written as DNA, the CDR3 is TGTGCCACCAGCGCTGAGCCTTACAATGAGCAGTTCTTC.

The chain combines TRBV12-3 or TRBV12-4 with TRBJ2-3; D may be TRBD2 (5 bases). Trimming removed 3 bases at V and 3 bases at J, with 7 bases between. The CDR3 has 13 amino acids. CDR3 sequence: CASSFSETDTQYF. CDR3 sequence (DNA): TGTGCCAGCAGTTTTAGCGAGACAGATACGCAGTATTTT.

The chain has TRBV21-1 and TRBJ1-5. TRBV21-1 is deemed a pseudogene. The CDR3 is 14 amino acids. This chain's CDR3 is CASSKRGSGQPQHF. The CDR3 DNA reads TGTGCCAGCAGCAAACGGGGGTCCGGGCAGCCCCAGCATTTT.

The chain links TRBV9 to TRBJ2-1, with D unclear. The CDR3 covers 12 residues. The V end was cut by 4 bases, the J end by 8 bases, with 10 bases between. Germline V CDR1 and CDR2: SGDLS, YYNGEE. This chain's CDR3 is CASSFSFDEQFF. The CDR3, as DNA: TGTGCCAGCAGCTTCAGTTTCGATGAGCAGTTCTTC.

The chain couples TRBV11-2 to TRBJ2-3; TRBD2 is a possible D gene (5 bases). The length of the CDR3 is 15 residues. Trimming removed 1 base from V and 0 bases from J, with 8 bases in between. CDR1 is SGHAT, CDR2 FQNNGV, per germline. The CDR3 sequence is CASSLGTPSTDTQYF. Here the CDR3 DNA reads TGTGCCAGCAGCTTAGGGACTCCTAGCACAGATACGCAGTATTTT.

This clone was detected a few times. The chain combines TRBV18 with TRBJ1-2; TRBD1 agrees at 11 bases. Germline CDR1 KGHSH, CDR2 LQKENI. This CDR3 comprises 15 residues. The V gene end was trimmed by 2 bases and the J gene end by 7 bases; junction bases not matched to a gene: 6. This CDR3 reads CASSPWDRGSGGYTF. The CDR3 nucleotides read TGTGCCAGCTCACCATGGGACAGGGGGAGCGGTGGCTACACCTTC.

This clone has just a few counts. This sequence joins TRBV18 and TRBJ1-3; a weak D match, TRBD1 (6 bases). Germline lookup yields CDR1 KGHSH and CDR2 LQKENI. Trimming shortened V by 2 bases and J by 4 bases, and 18 bases separated the two germline ends. This CDR3 is 17 amino acids long. The CDR3 is CASSPALGTSSGNTIYF. The CDR3 region has the DNA TGTGCCAGCTCACCAGCCCTCGGGACATCATCAGGAAACACCATATATTTT.

The CDR3 bases are TGTGCCAGCAGCTTCGGACTAGCGGGAGTGATCGGGGAGCTGTTTTTT. Translated, it gives CASSFGLAGVIGELFF. The chain carries TRBV11-1 and TRBJ2-2; TRBD2 matches 13 bases. V gave up 3 bases and J gave up 7 bases; unmatched junction bases: 5. Germline CDR1 reads SGHAT; CDR2 reads FQDESV (reference sequence). The CDR3 runs to 16 residues.

The chain links TRBV7-9 to TRBJ2-1, with TRBD2 identical over 15 bases. Germline V lookup: CDR1 SEHNR, CDR2 FQNEAQ (reference sequence). Trimming at V came to 5 bases and at J to 7 bases, leaving 12 bases not matched to a gene. The CDR3 spans 18 residues. The CDR3 bases are TGTGCCAGCAGCATCCGGACTAGCGGGAGGGCCATGGGGAATGAGCAGTTCTTC. Protein: CASSIRTSGRAMGNEQFF.

V usage is TRBV13 and J usage is TRBJ2-5; 11 bases line up with TRBD1. The CDR3 has 16 amino acids. Germline loops: CDR1 PRHDT, CDR2 FYEKMQ (reference sequence). J lost 0 bases, V lost 3 bases, and 3 bases had no gene match. The CDR3 DNA reads TGTGCCAGCAGCTTGGGACAGGGGGTGTACCAAGAGACCCAGTACTTC. Its protein product is CASSLGQGVYQETQYF.

J is TRBJ1-5 and V is TRBV30; D is possibly TRBD1 (5 bases). The CDR3 has 14 amino acids. CDR1 GTSNPN and CDR2 SVGIG come from the germline V gene (reference sequence). The V end was cut by 8 bases, the J end by 0 bases, with 14 bases between. DNA for the CDR3: TGTGCCCTCCAGGGTCGTAATAGCAATCAGCCCCAGCATTTT. Translation: CALQGRNSNQPQHF.

This clone was seen a single time. This chain joins TRBV6-6 and TRBJ2-2; 9 bases are shared with TRBD2. CDR3 length: 16 residues. The V segment lost 6 bases and the J segment 0 bases; nucleotides outside the gene matches: 5. CDR1 and CDR2 (germline): MNHNY, SVGAGI (reference sequence). The CDR3 spells CASSLAGPPNTGELFF. The CDR3, as DNA: TGTGCCAGCAGCCTAGCGGGACCGCCGAACACCGGGGAGCTGTTTTTT.

This chain uses TRBV4-1 with TRBJ2-3; 8 bases map to TRBD2. The CDR3 runs 15 residues. From germline, CDR1 is MGHRA and CDR2 YSYEKL. With 7 bases clipped from V and 5 bases from J, the junction kept 11 bases outside the gene matches. The CDR3 sequence: CASNTIGLAGDTQYF. The DNA for the CDR3 is TGCGCCAGCAACACAATCGGGCTAGCGGGAGATACGCAGTATTTT.